This T cell receptor (beta chain) comes out of a study of blood T cell repertoires in COVID-19. Study at large: From the United States, Italy and Spain came samples of acute and convalescent COVID-19. PBMCs, B-cell-depleted T cells, or T cells provided the cDNA or gDNA that made up the material.

The authors' processing: Reference gene primer amplification in the assay estimated nucleated cell counts. TCRdb keeps only in-frame clones here, not all; method: immunoSEQ multiplex PCR. D and trimming were read from the DNA, whereas the V and J calls and clone size are those reported in that table. The sample records around 140,000 clones, around 81% being singletons. Germline V CDR1 and CDR2: SGDLS, YYNGEE. The V and J ends lost 4 bases and 6 bases, in that order; junction bases with no gene match: 12. The length of the CDR3 is 16 residues. The clonotype originates from a human donor in a cohort sampled during active COVID-19. Specimen: peripheral blood. This chain uses TRBV9 with TRBJ1-4, with 7 bases fitting TRBD1. CDR3 residues: CASSPPAGTDYEKLFF. The CDR3 DNA follows: TGTGCCAGCAGCCCTCCGGCAGGGACAGACTATGAAAAACTGTTTTTT.